This TCR beta chain was found in a study of regulatory T cells in long-lasting Graves disease. About the research overall: Those Graves' patients who were newly diagnosed had been on antithyroid drugs under 3 months. Findings of the study overall: Among samples with persistent disease, TRBV28, TRBJ1-2 and TRBJ2-5 were favored.

This clonotype was detected ten times or more. The antigen is undetermined. Regarding time point: newly diagnosed GD, antithyroid drugs for less than 3 months. Preparation of the TCR library used RNA extracted from PBMCs. Diagnosis followed American Thyroid Association guidelines for Graves' disease. Libraries of TCR beta came from iRepertoire HTBI primers plus Arm-PCR of CDR3 regions. TCRdb itself ran the multiplex PCR reads through MiXCR, one entry per CDR3 protein. The table lists about 220,000 distinct CDR3 sequences, around 20% of them singletons. Trimming pared 3 bases from V and 4 bases from J, leaving 13 bases between. CDR1 and CDR2 from the germline V gene are GTSNPN and SVGIG (reference sequence). The CDR3 has 15 amino acids. The same data also went into a second study, on T cells in Graves' hyperthyroidism and ophthalmopathy. That source notes: The model made its ophthalmopathy prediction, and onset followed a median around six months later.

This TCR came from a woman aged 30 to 39 with Graves disease. The sample here was peripheral blood mononuclear cells (PBMCs), taken at new diagnosis, from a patient treated with antithyroid drugs. The chain carries TRBV30 and TRBJ1-6, with TRBD1 as a possible D gene (6 bases). This CDR3 is CAWRDLQGYNSPLHF. The CDR3 DNA follows: TGTGCCTGGAGGGACCTTCAGGGGTATAATTCACCCCTCCACTTT.